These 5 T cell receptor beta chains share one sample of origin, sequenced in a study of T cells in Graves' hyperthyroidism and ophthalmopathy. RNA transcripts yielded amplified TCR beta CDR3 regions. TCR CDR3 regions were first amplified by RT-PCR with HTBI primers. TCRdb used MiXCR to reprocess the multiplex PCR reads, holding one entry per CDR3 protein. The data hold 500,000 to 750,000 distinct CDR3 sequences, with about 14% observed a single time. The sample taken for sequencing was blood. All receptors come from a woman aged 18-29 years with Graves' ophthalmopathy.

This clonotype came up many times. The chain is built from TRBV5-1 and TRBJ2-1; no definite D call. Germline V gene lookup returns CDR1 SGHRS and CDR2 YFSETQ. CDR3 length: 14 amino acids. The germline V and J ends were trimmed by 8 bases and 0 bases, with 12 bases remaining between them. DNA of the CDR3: TGCGCCAGTCAGGCCTTTAGCTCCTACAATGAGCAGTTCTTC. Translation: CASQAFSSYNEQFF.

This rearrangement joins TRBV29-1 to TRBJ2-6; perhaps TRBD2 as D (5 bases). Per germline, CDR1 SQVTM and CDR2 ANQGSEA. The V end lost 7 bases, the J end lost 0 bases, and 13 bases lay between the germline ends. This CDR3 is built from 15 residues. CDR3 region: CSAAGPISGANVLTF. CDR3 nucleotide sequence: TGCAGCGCCGCGGGCCCAATCTCTGGGGCCAACGTCCTGACTTTC.

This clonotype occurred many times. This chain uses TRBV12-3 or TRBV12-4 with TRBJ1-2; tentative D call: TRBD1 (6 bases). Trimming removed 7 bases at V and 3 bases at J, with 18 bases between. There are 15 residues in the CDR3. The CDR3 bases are TGTGCCAGCACTACAGGGCAGGGACTAGACTATGGCTACACCTTC. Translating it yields CASTTGQGLDYGYTF.

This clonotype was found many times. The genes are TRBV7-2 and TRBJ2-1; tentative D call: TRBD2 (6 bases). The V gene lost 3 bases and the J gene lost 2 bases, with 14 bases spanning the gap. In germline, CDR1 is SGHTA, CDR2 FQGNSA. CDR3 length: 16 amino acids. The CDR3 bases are TGTGCCAGCAGCTTTTTAGCCGGGAGCCCCTACAATGAGCAGTTCTTC. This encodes CASSFLAGSPYNEQFF. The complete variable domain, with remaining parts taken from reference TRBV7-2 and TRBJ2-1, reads GAGVSQSPSNKVTEKGKDVELRCDPISGHTALYWYRQSLGQGLEFLIYFQGNSAPDKSGLPSDRFSAERTGGSVSTLTIQRTQQEDSAVYLCASSFLAGSPYNEQFFGPGTRLTVL.

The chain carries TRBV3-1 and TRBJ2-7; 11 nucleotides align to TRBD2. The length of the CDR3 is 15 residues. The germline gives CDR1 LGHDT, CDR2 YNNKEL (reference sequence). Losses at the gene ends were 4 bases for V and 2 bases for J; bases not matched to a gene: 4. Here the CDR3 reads CASSRVGLAAYEQYF. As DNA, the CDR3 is TGTGCCAGCAGCCGTGTGGGACTAGCGGCCTACGAGCAGTACTTC.